This T cell receptor beta chain emerged from a study of T cell responses to AZD1222 COVID-19 vaccine (dated by TCRdb to the early 2020s). In the study overall: AZD1222 recipients with second doses at about 4 weeks or about 12 weeks were pooled, because spike-specific TCR depth and breadth did not differ between schedules. A total of just over 230 trial participants underwent TCR sequencing, of whom more than 200 had received two doses of AZD1222 and about 25 had received two doses of the MenACWY control vaccine. Enrollment into the trials was organized by age into subgroups of 18-55, 56-69 and 70-plus years, and those subgroups contained around 150, 28 and 57 TCR-sequenced participants, respectively.

Broader findings and caveats from the paper: Because no day 14 peak-response samples were available, the repertoires could be characterized only after the peak T cell response. Spike-specific TCR breadth and depth rose significantly after two AZD1222 doses compared with day 0 and with MenACWY recipients. Participants were mostly white British, with more females than males. The authors suggested clonal diversity may have been underestimated. In the small 56-69-year group, the increase in depth fell short of significance, most likely because of low power. Conclusions about previously exposed vaccinees were limited because only six or seven AZD1222 recipients were SARS-CoV-2 seropositive at baseline. Nearly half of unique spike-specific TCRs reportedly recognized epitopes outside regions mutated in the B.1.351 and B.1.1.7 variants. The whole spike protein was spanned by vaccine-associated CD4 TCRs, and dominant responses were seen in regions 160-218 and 743-854.

As regards this clone: Its recognized antigen is unknown. No clone much larger than this one lies a single base away; base qualities are absent. Other DNA sequences from this sample encode an identical CDR3 as well.

What this sample's time point label stands for: baseline before first vaccination. Vaccinee samples came from UK trials COV001 and COV002, including a single-blind randomized controlled phase 2/3 trial of AZD1222 (ChAdOx1 nCoV-19) in healthy adults. Trial participant PBMC samples were collected at day 0 and day 28 after the second dose for TCRbeta chain sequencing. Including the terminal cysteine and phenylalanine, the CDR3 comprises 11 residues. Only the CDR3 part of the read is kept: 33 bases, read in frame from the first base. V sheds 3 bases and J sheds 4 bases, leaving 4 bases between their ends. The germline V gene (reference sequence) gives CDR1 as DFQATT and CDR2 as SNEGSKA. The CDR3 regions of human TCRbeta chains were subjected to immunosequencing. Processing in the source paper ran as follows. Repertoire TCRs were checked for matches against a reference library of SARS-CoV-2-specific TCRs that had been generated using the MIRA antigen-specificity platform. Breadth was defined as the fraction of unique TCRs that were SARS-CoV-2-associated. Depth was defined as the fraction of total T cells that were SARS-CoV-2-associated. Using the MIRA data, every spike-specific TCR was mapped to the spike region that the TCR reacted to and assigned to either a CD4 or a CD8 class. Log10-transformed breadth and depth values were compared by one-way ANOVA with Sidak's multiple comparisons tests. TCRdb limited this immuneACCESS table to in-frame rearrangements with V and J called. A share of clones is missing; checked studies link under half to unresolved V genes, and the rest is unexplained. That table is the source of V, J and clone size, and D and trimming were worked out from the DNA. The sample profile shows roughly 250,000 clones; roughly 93% of them were found once. The top ten clonotypes cover less than 0.6% of the sample.

Sequenced material: peripheral blood, taken on day 0 of AZD1222 vaccination. The sequence was collected from an adult in good health. This chain joins TRBV20-1 to TRBJ2-1, with no D gene named confidently. The sequence in DNA is TGCAGTGCTAGGAGTTACAATGAGCAGTTCTTC. The encoded protein is CSARSYNEQFF.